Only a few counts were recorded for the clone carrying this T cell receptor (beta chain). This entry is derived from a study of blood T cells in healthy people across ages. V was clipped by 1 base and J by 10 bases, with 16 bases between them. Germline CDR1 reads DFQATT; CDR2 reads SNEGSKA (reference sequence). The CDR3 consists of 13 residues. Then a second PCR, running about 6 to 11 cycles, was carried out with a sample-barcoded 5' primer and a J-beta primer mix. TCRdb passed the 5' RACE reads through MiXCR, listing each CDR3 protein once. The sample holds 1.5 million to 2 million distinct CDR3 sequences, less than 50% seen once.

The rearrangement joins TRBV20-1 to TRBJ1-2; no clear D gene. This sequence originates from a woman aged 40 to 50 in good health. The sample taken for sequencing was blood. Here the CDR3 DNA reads TGCAGTGCTAGAGGAAGTCGGATCGTTGACTACACCTTC. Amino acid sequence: CSARGSRIVDYTF.